Listed below are T cell receptor beta chains from one sample, sequenced in a study of blood T cell repertoires in COVID-19. Produced via immunoSEQ multiplex PCR; TCRdb's table is partial and in-frame only. The sample includes approximately 200,000 clones, 85% to 90% seen only once; the top ten take about 2.5%. Sequences were obtained from peripheral blood. All receptors come from a young man with COVID-19, enrolled during active disease. CDR3s include the opening cysteine and the closing phenylalanine or tryptophan. Each record gives: J gene, V gene, clone size, D gene, CDR3 protein, CDR3 DNA. A D gene is named only where the DNA matches it firmly. Clone size is shown for a subset of rows, as once, few, many or a class of expanded clone.

TRBJ1-4 | TRBV7-2 | once | TRBD1 | CASSLGTGATNEKLFF | TGTGCCAGCAGCTTAGGGACAGGTGCAACTAATGAAAAACTGTTTTTT
TRBJ1-5 | TRBV2 | NA | TRBD1 | CASGRDRGGNQPQHF | TGTGCCAGCGGCAGGGACAGGGGCGGCAATCAGCCCCAGCATTTT
TRBJ2-7 | TRBV9 | NA | TRBD1 | CASDKGDRGRDEQYF | TGTGCCAGCGACAAAGGCGACAGGGGGCGAGACGAGCAGTACTTC
TRBJ2-3 | TRBV24-1 | NA | TRBD1 | CATSAGTGSGADTQYF | TGTGCCACCTCTGCCGGGACAGGGAGCGGCGCAGATACGCAGTATTTT
TRBJ2-3 | TRBV6-5 | NA | TRBD2 | CASSYSGLADTQYF | TGTGCCAGCAGTTACTCGGGACTAGCAGATACGCAGTATTTT
TRBJ1-5 | TRBV6-5 | NA | NA | CASSPRGSPQHF | TGTGCCAGCAGTCCGCGAGGGTCGCCCCAGCATTTT
TRBJ1-4 | TRBV5-4 | once | TRBD1 | CASSSTGYSEKLFF | TGTGCCAGCAGCTCGACAGGGTACTCTGAAAAACTGTTTTTT
TRBJ2-1 | TRBV19 | NA | TRBD2 | CASSFAGTSGDNEQFF | TGTGCCAGTAGTTTCGCCGGGACTAGCGGGGATAATGAGCAGTTCTTC
TRBJ1-2 | TRBV14 | NA | TRBD1 | CASSRGQGSGGYTF | TGTGCCAGCAGCCGGGGACAGGGTTCGGGTGGCTACACCTTC
TRBJ1-2 | TRBV5-4 | NA | NA | CASSLEQDGRGYTF | TGTGCCAGCAGCTTGGAACAGGACGGGCGTGGCTACACCTTC
TRBJ2-1 | TRBV27 | NA | NA | CASSYSRDYNEQFF | TGTGCCAGCAGTTACTCTCGGGACTACAATGAGCAGTTCTTC
TRBJ1-1 | TRBV5-1 | once | NA | CASSQQGRTEAFF | TGCGCCAGCAGCCAACAGGGACGGACTGAAGCTTTCTTT
TRBJ1-2 | TRBV7-3 | NA | NA | CASSLGSEPYGYTF | TGTGCCAGCAGCTTAGGGTCGGAGCCGTATGGCTACACCTTC
TRBJ2-1 | TRBV7-3 | once | NA | CASSSTRDYNEQFF | TGTGCCAGCAGTTCGACCAGGGACTACAATGAGCAGTTCTTC
TRBJ1-2 | TRBV24-1 | NA | TRBD1 | CATSDSTGGSYGYTF | TGTGCCACCAGTGATTCCACAGGGGGAAGCTATGGCTACACCTTC
TRBJ1-5 | TRBV28 | NA | TRBD1 | CASSRGQVQGPQHF | TGTGCCAGCAGCAGGGGACAGGTGCAAGGGCCCCAGCATTTT
TRBJ1-3 | TRBV5-4 | NA | TRBD1 | CASSLSRDRADTIYF | TGTGCCAGCAGCTTGAGCCGGGACAGGGCGGACACCATATATTTT
TRBJ2-3 | TRBV19 | NA | NA | CASSMRGTDTQYF | TGTGCCAGTAGTATGCGGGGCACAGATACGCAGTATTTT
TRBJ1-5 | TRBV5-6 | NA | NA | CASSLASNQPQHF | TGTGCCAGCAGCTTGGCGAGCAATCAGCCCCAGCATTTT
TRBJ1-6 | TRBV2 | NA | NA | CASRRGESPLHF | TGTGCCAGCAGACGGGGGGAATCACCCCTCCACTTT
TRBJ2-7 | TRBV30 | NA | TRBD2 | CAWASGTLYEQYF | TGTGCCTGGGCTAGCGGGACCCTCTACGAGCAGTACTTC
TRBJ2-7 | TRBV28 | NA | TRBD2 | CASSLGGRGPYEQYF | TGTGCCAGCAGTTTAGGCGGGAGGGGGCCTTACGAGCAGTACTTC
TRBJ1-5 | TRBV6-5 | once | TRBD1 | CASSYDRGNQPQHF | TGTGCCAGCAGTTACGACAGGGGGAATCAGCCCCAGCATTTT
TRBJ2-5 | TRBV19 | NA | TRBD1 | CASSIGQGAPYF | TGTGCCAGTAGTATCGGACAGGGGGCTCCGTACTTC
TRBJ1-3 | TRBV5-1 | NA | TRBD1 | CASSWGQSGNTIYF | TGCGCCAGCAGCTGGGGACAGTCTGGAAACACCATATATTTT
TRBJ1-5 | TRBV27 | NA | NA | CASSLGPNQPQHF | TGTGCCAGCAGTTTAGGGCCAAATCAGCCCCAGCATTTT
TRBJ1-5 | TRBV24-1 | NA | TRBD1 | CATSITGAQPQHF | TGTGCCACCAGTATCACAGGGGCTCAGCCCCAGCATTTT
TRBJ2-7 | TRBV7-8 | NA | TRBD1 | CASSLGRDRGYEQYF | TGTGCCAGCAGCTTAGGGCGGGACAGGGGGTACGAGCAGTACTTC
TRBJ2-6 | TRBV10-3 | NA | NA | CAISDRGSGANVLTF | TGTGCCATCAGTGATAGGGGCTCTGGGGCCAACGTCCTGACTTTC
TRBJ1-2 | TRBV7-8 | NA | NA | CASSLAGASLANYGYTF | TGTGCCAGCAGCTTAGCTGGGGCATCTTTAGCTAACTATGGCTACACCTTC
TRBJ2-7 | TRBV28 | NA | TRBD1 | CASSTVTGFSYEQYF | TGTGCCAGCAGCACAGTGACAGGGTTCTCCTACGAGCAGTACTTC
TRBJ1-5 | TRBV6-2/TRBV6-3 | NA | NA | CASSKTGSNQPQHF | TGTGCCAGCAGTAAGACAGGCTCCAATCAGCCCCAGCATTTT
TRBJ1-3 | TRBV30 | NA | TRBD1 | CAWSVRQGAPNESGNTIYF | TGTGCCTGGAGTGTAAGGCAGGGGGCACCGAACGAGTCTGGAAACACCATATATTTT
TRBJ1-1 | TRBV19 | NA | NA | CASSLRTEAFF | TGTGCCAGTAGTTTGAGGACTGAAGCTTTCTTT
TRBJ2-3 | TRBV10-3 | NA | TRBD1 | CAISESIGTGATDTQYF | TGTGCCATCAGTGAGTCGATAGGGACAGGGGCCACAGATACGCAGTATTTT
TRBJ2-1 | TRBV19 | NA | NA | CASREVRSSYNEQFF | TGTGCCAGCCGAGAGGTGCGCAGCTCCTACAATGAGCAGTTCTTC
TRBJ1-1 | TRBV7-2 | NA | NA | CASSFNREPEAFF | TGTGCCAGCAGCTTCAACCGGGAACCTGAAGCTTTCTTT
TRBJ2-3 | TRBV28 | NA | TRBD1 | CASSLGQGAHTQYF | TGTGCCAGCAGTTTAGGGCAGGGGGCGCATACGCAGTATTTT
TRBJ1-1 | TRBV4-1 | NA | TRBD1 | CASSQSLTGRTEAFF | TGCGCCAGCAGCCAATCGCTGACAGGGCGAACTGAAGCTTTCTTT
TRBJ2-3 | TRBV6-5 | NA | TRBD2 | CASRRGSFTDTQYF | TGTGCCAGCAGACGCGGGAGCTTCACAGATACGCAGTATTTT
TRBJ2-7 | TRBV11-1 | NA | TRBD1 | CASSLGQGAYEQYF | TGTGCCAGCAGCTTAGGGCAGGGGGCCTACGAGCAGTACTTC
TRBJ2-7 | TRBV11-2 | NA | NA | CASSLGRVPSYEQYF | TGTGCCAGCAGCTTAGGGAGGGTCCCCTCCTACGAGCAGTACTTC
TRBJ2-1 | TRBV7-9 | NA | TRBD1 | CASSLAEGQGDYNEQFF | TGTGCCAGCAGCTTAGCGGAAGGACAGGGAGACTACAATGAGCAGTTCTTC
TRBJ1-3 | TRBV7-2 | NA | NA | CASSGRRGLENTIYF | TGTGCCAGCAGCGGCCGTAGGGGCCTGGAAAACACCATATATTTT
TRBJ1-6 | TRBV28 | NA | NA | CASSPILQPLHF | TGTGCCAGCAGTCCCATTCTGCAGCCCCTCCACTTT
TRBJ1-1 | TRBV7-2 | NA | NA | CASSLVAPHMNTEAFF | TGTGCCAGCAGCTTAGTGGCACCTCACATGAACACTGAAGCTTTCTTT
TRBJ1-5 | TRBV27 | once | TRBD1 | CASSPRQGRTSNQPQHF | TGTGCCAGCAGTCCTCGACAGGGGCGTACTAGCAATCAGCCCCAGCATTTT
TRBJ1-1 | TRBV27 | once | NA | CASSSSPSVGTEAFF | TGTGCCAGCAGTTCCTCGCCTAGCGTGGGGACTGAAGCTTTCTTT
TRBJ1-2 | TRBV14 | NA | NA | CASSQDPGYGYTF | TGTGCCAGCAGCCAAGATCCCGGCTATGGCTACACCTTC